Following are 9 T cell receptor beta chains from one sample sequenced in a study of shared clonotypes between healthy human individuals. Sequencing was performed with immunoSEQ multiplex PCR; in TCRdb, only in-frame clones are kept and a portion is missing. Seen here are 2 million to 2.5 million clones, 93% observed once, and the top ten hold 0.36%. Sequencing was carried out using naive CD4+ T cells from PBMCs. The subset is: CD45RA+ positively selected. These receptors were collected from a man aged 18 to 30 in good health. Some clones in this sample may be carry-over from other donors' samples.

This chain connects TRBV5-1 to TRBJ2-5, with TRBD1 identical over 7 bases. The CDR3 is made up of 14 amino acids. CDR1 is SGHRS and CDR2 is YFSETQ in the germline V gene. The ends lost 1 base at V and 6 bases at J; junction bases unmatched: 6. This CDR3 is CASSLTGDTKTQYF. The CDR3 nucleotides are TGCGCCAGCAGCTTGACAGGGGATACGAAGACCCAGTACTTC.

The chain is built from TRBV29-1 and TRBJ2-1; D perhaps matches TRBD2 (5 bases). The length of the CDR3 is 15 residues. The V gene's germline CDR1 is SQVTM and CDR2 ANQGSEA. V was shortened by 4 bases and J by 2 bases, with 15 bases between the two germline ends. CDR3 nucleotide sequence: TGCAGCGTTGGGGGTAGCGCAGCGGCCTACAATGAGCAGTTCTTC. It yields the protein CSVGGSAAAYNEQFF.

The chain joins TRBV25-1 to TRBJ1-6; no reliable D call. Deletions cut 7 bases from V and 8 bases from J, with 12 bases between. The CDR3 has 13 residues. The V gene's germline CDR1 is MGHDK and CDR2 SYGVNS. DNA for the CDR3: TGTGCCAGCACCACCGGAAGGTATTCACCCCTCCACTTT. Amino acid sequence: CASTTGRYSPLHF. The complete variable domain, with remaining parts taken from reference TRBV25-1 and TRBJ1-6, reads EADIYQTPRYLVIGTGKKITLECSQTMGHDKMYWYQQDPGMELHLIHYSYGVNSTEKGDLSSESTVSRIRTEHFPLTLESARPSHTSQYLCASTTGRYSPLHFGNGTRLTVT.

V usage is TRBV5-4 and J usage is TRBJ1-2, with 7 bases matching TRBD1. The CDR3 consists of 15 residues. With V trimmed by 4 bases and J by 5 bases, 11 bases remained unmatched. Germline lookup yields CDR1 SGHNT and CDR2 YYREEE (reference sequence). The CDR3 region has the DNA TGTGCCAGCAGCCCCAGGGGGGGTTTTAAGTATGGCTACACCTTC. Residues: CASSPRGGFKYGYTF.

The V and J genes are TRBV28 and TRBJ2-1; 7 nucleotides match TRBD2. The CDR3 spans 14 residues. Trimming removed 10 bases from V and 7 bases from J; junction bases left unmatched: 13. CDR1 and CDR2 (germline): MDHEN, SYDVKM. CDR3: CATCGGSFKNEQFF. The CDR3 DNA follows: TGTGCCACCTGTGGCGGGAGTTTTAAGAATGAGCAGTTCTTC. The entire variable domain, with the rest obtained from reference TRBV28 and TRBJ2-1, is as follows: DVKVTQSSRYLVKRTGEKVFLECVQDMDHENMFWYRQDPGLGLRLIYFSYDVKMKEKGDIPEGYSVSREKKERFSLILESASTNQTSMYLCATCGGSFKNEQFFGPGTRLTVL.

This chain links TRBV5-4 with TRBJ2-1; 8 bases line up with TRBD2. The CDR3 extends over 13 amino acids. V lost 4 bases to trimming and J lost 7 bases; unmatched junction nucleotides: 4. The germline V gene encodes CDR1 SGHNT and CDR2 YYREEE (reference sequence). The CDR3: CASSTGLGNEQFF. CDR3 coding DNA: TGTGCCAGCAGCACGGGACTAGGAAATGAGCAGTTCTTC.

The chain couples TRBV28 to TRBJ2-6; a possible D gene is TRBD2 (6 bases). This CDR3 is 19 amino acids long. CDR1 and CDR2 (germline): MDHEN, SYDVKM. Trimming left V 4 bases short and J 0 bases short, with 19 bases between. The CDR3 DNA is TGTGCCAGCAGTTCCCGCCGGGGGAAACCACTCTCTGGGGCCAACGTCCTGACTTTC. This codes for CASSSRRGKPLSGANVLTF. Complete variable domain (other parts from reference TRBV28 and TRBJ2-6): DVKVTQSSRYLVKRTGEKVFLECVQDMDHENMFWYRQDPGLGLRLIYFSYDVKMKEKGDIPEGYSVSREKKERFSLILESASTNQTSMYLCASSSRRGKPLSGANVLTFGAGSRLTVL.

The chain combines TRBV9 with TRBJ2-7; D assignment may be TRBD1 or TRBD2 (7 bases each). CDR3 length: 14 amino acids. The germline V gene encodes CDR1 SGDLS and CDR2 YYNGEE. The V gene lost 4 bases and the J gene lost 4 bases, with 15 bases spanning the gap. CDR3 in amino acids: CASSPRQGGYEQYF. CDR3 nucleotide sequence: TGTGCCAGCAGCCCCAGACAGGGAGGGTACGAGCAGTACTTC.

This chain links TRBV28 with TRBJ1-2; TRBD1 agrees at 7 bases. Germline CDR1 and CDR2: MDHEN and SYDVKM. There are 14 residues in the CDR3. V shed 4 bases and J 8 bases; nucleotides not matched to a gene: 10. The CDR3 DNA follows: TGTGCCAGCAGTTCATTCTCGACAGGGACAGGCTACACCTTC. It yields the protein CASSSFSTGTGYTF.